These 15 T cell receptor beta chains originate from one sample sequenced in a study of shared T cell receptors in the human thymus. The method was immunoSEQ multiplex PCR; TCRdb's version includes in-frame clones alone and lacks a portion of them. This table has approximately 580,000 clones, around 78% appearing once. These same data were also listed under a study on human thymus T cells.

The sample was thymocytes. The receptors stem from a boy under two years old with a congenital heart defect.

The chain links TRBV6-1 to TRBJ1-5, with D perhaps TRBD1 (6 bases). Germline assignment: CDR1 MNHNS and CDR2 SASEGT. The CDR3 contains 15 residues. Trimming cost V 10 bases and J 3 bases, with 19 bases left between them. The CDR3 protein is CATLYGGAVNQPQHF. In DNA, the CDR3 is TGTGCCACCTTATATGGGGGGGCCGTCAATCAGCCCCAGCATTTT.

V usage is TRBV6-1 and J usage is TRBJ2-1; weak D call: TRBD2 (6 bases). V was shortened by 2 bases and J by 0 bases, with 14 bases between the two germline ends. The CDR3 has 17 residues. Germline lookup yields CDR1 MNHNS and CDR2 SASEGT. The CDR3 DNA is TGTGCCAGCAGTGAAAGAGGAGGGCCGAGCTCCTACAATGAGCAGTTCTTC. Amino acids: CASSERGGPSSYNEQFF.

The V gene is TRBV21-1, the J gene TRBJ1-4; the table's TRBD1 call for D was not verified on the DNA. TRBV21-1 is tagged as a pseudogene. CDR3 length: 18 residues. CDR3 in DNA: TGTGCCAGCAGCAGACGCTGGGGACAGGGGAGAACTAATGAAAAACTGTTTTTT. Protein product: CASSRRWGQGRTNEKLFF.

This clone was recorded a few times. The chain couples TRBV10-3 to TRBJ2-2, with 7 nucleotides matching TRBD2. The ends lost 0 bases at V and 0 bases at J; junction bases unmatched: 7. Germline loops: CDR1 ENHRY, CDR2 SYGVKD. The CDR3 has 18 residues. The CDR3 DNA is TGTGCCATCAGTGAGTCGACGGGGGGAGGCGCGAACACCGGGGAGCTGTTTTTT. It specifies CAISESTGGGANTGELFF.

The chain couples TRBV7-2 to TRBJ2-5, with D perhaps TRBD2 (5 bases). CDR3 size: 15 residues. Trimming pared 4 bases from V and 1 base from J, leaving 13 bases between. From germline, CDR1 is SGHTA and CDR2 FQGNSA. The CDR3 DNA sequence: TGTGCCAGCAGCTCAACCATCGGACTCCAAGAGACCCAGTACTTC. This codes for CASSSTIGLQETQYF.

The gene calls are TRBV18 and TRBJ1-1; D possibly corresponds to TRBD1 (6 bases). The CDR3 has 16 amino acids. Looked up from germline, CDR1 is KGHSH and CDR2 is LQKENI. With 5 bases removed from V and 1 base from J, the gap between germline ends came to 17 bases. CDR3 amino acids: CASSTDEGTPNTEAFF. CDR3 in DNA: TGTGCCAGCTCAACGGACGAGGGGACACCGAACACTGAAGCTTTCTTT.

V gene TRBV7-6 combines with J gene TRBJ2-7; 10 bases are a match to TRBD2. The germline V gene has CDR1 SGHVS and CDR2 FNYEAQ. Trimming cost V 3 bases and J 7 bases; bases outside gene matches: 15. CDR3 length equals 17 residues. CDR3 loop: CASSFGEREGALGEQYF. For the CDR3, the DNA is TGTGCCAGCAGCTTTGGCGAGCGGGAGGGCGCCCTGGGGGAGCAGTACTTC.

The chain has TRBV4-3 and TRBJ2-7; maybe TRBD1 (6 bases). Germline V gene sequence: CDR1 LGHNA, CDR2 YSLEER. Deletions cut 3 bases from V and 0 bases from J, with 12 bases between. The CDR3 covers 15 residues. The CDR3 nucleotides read TGCGCCAGCAGCCATGGACAGATAAGCTCCTACGAGCAGTACTTC. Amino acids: CASSHGQISSYEQYF.

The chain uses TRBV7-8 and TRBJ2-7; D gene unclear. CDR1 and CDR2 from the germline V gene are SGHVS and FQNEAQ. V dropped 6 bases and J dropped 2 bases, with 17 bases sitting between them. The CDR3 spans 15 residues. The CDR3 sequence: CASSNWVGSAYEQYF. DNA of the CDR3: TGTGCCAGCAGTAACTGGGTGGGCTCCGCCTACGAGCAGTACTTC.

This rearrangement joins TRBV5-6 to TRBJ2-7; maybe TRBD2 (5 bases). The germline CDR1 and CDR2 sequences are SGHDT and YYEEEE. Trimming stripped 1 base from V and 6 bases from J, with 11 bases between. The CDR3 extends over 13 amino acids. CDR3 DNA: TGTGCCAGCAGCTTGTACCTAGCTGGCGAGCAGTACTTC. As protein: CASSLYLAGEQYF.

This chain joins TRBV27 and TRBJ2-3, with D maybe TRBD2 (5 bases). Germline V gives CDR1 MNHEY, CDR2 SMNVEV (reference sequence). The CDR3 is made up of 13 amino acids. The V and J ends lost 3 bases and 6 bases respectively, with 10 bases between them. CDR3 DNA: TGTGCCAGCAGTTTCGGCGGCGGGGATACGCAGTATTTT. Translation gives CASSFGGGDTQYF.

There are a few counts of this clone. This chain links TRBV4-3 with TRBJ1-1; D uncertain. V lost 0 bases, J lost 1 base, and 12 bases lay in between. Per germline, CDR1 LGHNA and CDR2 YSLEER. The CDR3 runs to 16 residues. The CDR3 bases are TGCGCCAGCAGCCAAGAAACCCGGCCAGGGAACACTGAAGCTTTCTTT. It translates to CASSQETRPGNTEAFF.

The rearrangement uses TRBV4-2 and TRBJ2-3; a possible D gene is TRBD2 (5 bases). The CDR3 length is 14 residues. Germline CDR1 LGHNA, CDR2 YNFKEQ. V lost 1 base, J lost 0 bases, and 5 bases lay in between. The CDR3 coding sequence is TGTGCCAGCAGCCAAGGGAGGAGCACAGATACGCAGTATTTT. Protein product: CASSQGRSTDTQYF.

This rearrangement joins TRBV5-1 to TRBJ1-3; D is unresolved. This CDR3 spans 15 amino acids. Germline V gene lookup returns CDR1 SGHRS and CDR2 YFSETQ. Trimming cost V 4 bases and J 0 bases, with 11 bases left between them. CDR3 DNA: TGCGCCAGCAGCCCCGATGGCCACTCTGGAAACACCATATATTTT. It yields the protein CASSPDGHSGNTIYF.

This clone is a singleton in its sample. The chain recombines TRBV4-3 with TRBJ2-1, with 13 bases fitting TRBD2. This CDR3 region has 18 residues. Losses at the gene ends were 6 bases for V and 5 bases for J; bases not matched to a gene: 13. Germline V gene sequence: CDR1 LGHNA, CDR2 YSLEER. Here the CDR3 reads CASRQGLAGIGEDNEQFF. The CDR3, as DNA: TGCGCCAGCAGACAGGGACTAGCGGGAATCGGCGAAGACAATGAGCAGTTCTTC.